This TCR beta chain was profiled in a study of cytomegalovirus exposure and HLA in healthy donors (dated by TCRdb to about 2017). Regarding the research as a whole: In an earlier analysis of fewer than 750 of the donors, 276 Gb of sequence data and about 110 million unique TCR beta sequences from about 190 million T cells were reported. To predict cytomegalovirus infection status, the study combined high-throughput TCR immunosequencing, statistical association of individual TCRs with disease status, and machine learning. Rather than using new phenotypic data, the later analysis identified candidate immune exposures from TCR beta sequences and from how often those sequences occurred across donors. Class I and class II HLA loci were covered by the typing at four-digit resolution. The number of typed donors differed by locus: roughly 620-630 for A, B, C, DRB1 and DQB1; 522 for DQA1; approximately 610 for DPA1; and some 430 for DPB1. Every discovery cohort repertoire had been produced on one sequencing platform. Donor age, sex, ethnicity and CMV serostatus were collected together with the repertoire data. Roughly 300 gigabases of sequencing data and roughly 80 million unique TCR sequences made up an early release that covered over 550 HLA-typed donors. To study patterns of TCR occurrence, a later analysis re-analyzed previously published TCR beta repertoires from hundreds of donors and added high-resolution HLA genotyping. Using immunosequencing, the study profiled T cell repertoires from 500 to 800 subjects and related those repertoires to cytomegalovirus serostatus. Genome-wide SNP genotypes for about three fifths of the roughly 700 donors were used in a later genetic analysis, which treated that subset as a discovery cohort. Besides the first cohort of 550 to 750 subjects, a separate validation cohort made up of some 110 different subjects was used. Of the 350 to 400 genotyped donors, 81% fell in the genetic ancestry cluster associated with self-reported Caucasian donors. In an earlier analysis of 500 to 650 of the donors, high-throughput TCR beta sequencing was used to judge whether each TCR beta V gene segment behaved as functional or pseudogenic. Among over 350 genotyped donors of the cohort, an average of 235,054 unique TCR beta nucleotide sequences were sequenced per donor, roughly 20% of them non-productive. Because of strong linkage in the cohort, four to six DR-DQ haplotypes were treated as single units for association and clustering. The aim of the study was to test whether cataloging public T cell receptors could identify signatures of past pathogen exposure.

A word on this clone: Its antigen is still unknown.

The CDR3 covers 15 residues, taking in both the cysteine and the phenylalanine. CDR3 DNA only is kept here, 45 bases in frame from base 1. CDR1 and CDR2 are drawn from the germline V gene (reference sequence): LNHDA, SQIVND. V lost 5 bases and J lost 3 bases, and the count of bases not matched to a germline gene is 6. Study-level results and caveats: In a later analysis, HLA-associated TCR beta chains showed more clonal expansion and lower generation probabilities than non-associated chains that were equally common. Sequencing depth was assumed to be roughly uniform across donors in the presence/absence analyses, though that assumption may not hold. In vitro tests confirmed that a few of the cytomegalovirus-associated TCR beta chains recognize cytomegalovirus antigens. The earlier analysis of approximately 560 of the donors excluded approximately 17 rarely observed V segments, including chromosome 9 orphons, because counts were too low. When HLA alleles, especially DR and DQ, strongly co-occurred, attributing TCR associations to individual alleles was difficult. Most TCR sequences were seen in very few donors, while some public TCRs were found in many individuals. The classifier was reported to diagnose cytomegalovirus status with high specificity and sensitivity in both the original cohort and the validation cohort. Correlated functional status among segregating V segments might be attributable to linkage disequilibrium, but an unknown experimental factor could not be ruled out. In an earlier analysis of 450 to 750 of the donors, most TCR beta V segments appeared in productive rearrangements about 87% or about 30% of the time, broadly matching IMGT annotations. In the study, around 160 TCR beta chains were listed as associated with cytomegalovirus. It was suggested by the authors that the approach could potentially be generalized to other disease states and immunological phenotypes. HLA typing was unavailable for some donors at each locus, so association tests used only the typed subset. Only TCR beta chains were sequenced in this cohort, and the absence of alpha or paired-chain data limited detectable features. A cluster of highly shared sequence variants was judged likely to be a technical artifact of the sequencing pipeline. A further reported finding was that TCR beta sequences accurately predicted the HLA-A and HLA-B alleles for most subjects in the first cohort. According to a later genetic analysis, donors in an Asian-associated ancestry cluster had fewer N-insertions in productive TCRs than the approximately 610-donor mean. A later genetic analysis associated a missense DCLRE1C variant with V-gene and J-gene trimming of TCR beta chains, and an independent cohort replicated the association. CMV serostatus was the only immune exposure information available for the cohort. In a later analysis, most CMV-associated TCR beta chains were found to appear HLA-restricted, with HLA associations seemingly driven largely by CMV exposure. In a later analysis, TCR association rates were found to vary across HLA loci, with the most associated TCRs seen for DRB1 alleles and the fewest for HLA-C alleles. Specific HLA alleles were associated with over 15,000 TCR beta sequences at a false discovery rate of 0.05 in a later analysis. The 87-base-pair reads could not distinguish some IMGT-functional V segments, including TRBV6-2 and TRBV6-3, so those segments were excluded. According to a later analysis, parvovirus B19, influenza, CMV and Epstein-Barr virus appeared linked to several top co-occurrence clusters.

Libraries came from the immunoSEQ multiplex PCR assay. For the multiplex PCR, a mixture combining 60 forward primers for TCR Vbeta segments and 13 reverse primers for TCR Jbeta segments was used. The CDR3 region of rearranged TCR beta genes was amplified from genomic DNA with a multiplex PCR assay. On the Illumina HiSeq System, the amplified TCR beta libraries were sequenced as 87-base-pair reads. Under the source paper's analysis protocol: A later analysis counted about 80 million unique TCR beta chains across the 600 to 850 repertoires, and some 12 million of these chains were shared by at least two donors. To remove PCR and sequencing errors, raw reads were error-corrected and collapsed into unique sequences using a nearest-neighbor algorithm that merged closely related sequences. To assign V, D and J gene segments, CDR3 sequences were aligned to IMGT reference sequences. For a sequence to be retained, at least a six-nucleotide match to both a V gene segment and a J gene segment was required. Rearrangements were classified as productive when the CDR3 lacked stop codons and remained in frame with V and J, and all other rearrangements were classified as non-productive. CDR3 was defined according to IMGT convention as the region running from the second conserved V-encoded cysteine to the conserved J-encoded phenylalanine. Sequences without an unambiguous match to a single V gene segment were excluded from the earlier analysis of about 600 of the donors. An earlier analysis of about 600 of the donors called V segments functional above 56.7% productive rearrangements and segregating when the between-donor standard deviation exceeded 5%. A statistical classification framework was built to diagnose cytomegalovirus status from the catalog of TCR beta chain sequences. A later analysis assigned V and J genes by comparing TCR nucleotide sequences with IMGT/GENE-DB human TR gene sequences. In a later analysis, CDR3 sequences and most-parsimonious VDJ recombination scenarios were assigned using the TCRdist pipeline. In a later analysis, each TCR beta chain was defined by its CDR3 amino acid sequence together with its V-gene family, and reads without a unique V-gene family were excluded. In a later analysis, fewer than 650 highly shared, low-generation-probability nucleotide sequences were removed to address suspected cross-contamination and a sequencing artifact. In a later analysis, a clonal expansion index for each public chain was calculated from normalized within-repertoire ranks of inferred template counts. In a later analysis, generation probabilities were computed with a VDJ recombination model fitted to out-of-frame rearrangements, and the resulting probabilities were checked against IGoR. A later analysis scored TCR-TCR, TCR-HLA and TCR-CMV co-occurrence with hypergeometric tests, applying a repertoire-size bias correction to TCR pairs. False discovery rates were estimated in a later analysis by permuting HLA or CMV assignments 20 times. In a later analysis, co-occurring TCRs were grouped using DBSCAN, and TCRdist sequence similarity was added for clustering within HLA-allele-positive subsets. Co-occurrence clustering excluded repertoires with fewer than 30,000 or more than 120,000 public chains, plus five with anomalous nucleotide sharing. In its TCRdb copy, this immuneACCESS table keeps in-frame sequences only and misses some clones. Where compared with another copy, unresolved V genes explain less than half of these, and the others have no known cause. V and J calls and clone size are copied from that table; D and trimming were computed from the DNA. The sample has roughly 79,000 clones on record. Together, the top ten hold about 4.6% of the sample.

The cohort was made up of 500 to 800 healthy bone marrow donors. At the time of sampling, all cohort members were nominally healthy, though unrecorded immune exposures were likely present. The donor was CMV seronegative and belonged to the group of around 400 seronegative cohort members. A peripheral blood sample was collected from each donor, and TCR beta sequencing was performed on peripheral blood mononuclear cells. Genomic DNA extraction from the blood cell samples was performed with the Qiagen DNeasy Blood Extraction Kit. The chain employs TRBV19 and TRBJ2-2; 7 central nucleotides agree with TRBD2. Sequences were obtained from PBMCs. The receptor's source is a man between 25 and 39 years old in good health and CMV-seronegative. The nucleotides read TGTGCCAGTAGTCCTCGGGGGGAGTACACCGGGGAGCTGTTTTTT. It specifies CASSPRGEYTGELFF.